This record covers a single TCR beta chain. Its specificity is unknown. The entry originates in a study of T-cell memory formation after mild COVID-19. Study at large: The two donors had largely donor-specific TCR clusters. Study conclusions and caveats: Clones that contracted from day 15 to 85 were balanced CD4/CD8, while later expanders leaned CD4+. The finding that pre-infection memory included some responding clones suggested that cross-reactive memory joined.

TCRdb called the 5' RACE reads again in MiXCR, with one record for every CDR3 protein. Of about 290,000 distinct CDR3 sequences in the sample, about 15% were seen once. CDR3 length equals 13 residues. Trimming took 1 base from V and 11 from J, leaving 12 bases between them. Germline CDR1 is LGHDT and CDR2 is YNNKEL (reference sequence). The clonotype comes from a man between 18 and 29 years old who had mild COVID-19 (a few samples of this study predate the infection). Cell type and time point are not known. The gene calls are TRBV3-1 and TRBJ2-1; no reliable D call. The material sequenced was PBMCs or a T cell subset sorted from them (not recorded which). Written as DNA, the CDR3 is TGTGCCAGCAGCCAAGTTTTCGACCCCAAGCAGTTCTTC. Translation: CASSQVFDPKQFF.